A single T cell receptor (beta chain) is shown here with its context. The data derive from a study of blood T cell repertoires in COVID-19. Study information: Both acute and convalescent COVID-19 samples were obtained from the United States, Italy and Spain. Sample material is recorded as cDNA or gDNA derived from T cells, B-cell-depleted T cells, or PBMCs.

Enrollment of patients from Seattle took place during active infection, with longitudinal follow-up. In the authors' methods: Amplification of reference gene primers provided the estimated nucleated cell counts. Sequencing was performed with immunoSEQ multiplex PCR; in TCRdb, only in-frame clones are kept and a portion is missing. The V and J calls and clone size are taken from that table; D and trimming were inferred from the DNA. The sample yields 200,000 to 250,000 clones, 70% to 90% seen once. This CDR3 has 17 amino acids. V lost 5 bases to trimming and J lost 4 bases, with 20 bases between them. Germline V gene data show CDR1 as MNHEY and CDR2 as SVGEGT.

This TCR came from a woman in her 30s with COVID-19, enrolled during active disease. V usage is TRBV6-2 or TRBV6-3 and J usage is TRBJ2-2; D unresolved. Material for sequencing was peripheral blood. In nucleotides, the CDR3 is TGTGCCAGCAGTCACGCGGTCCTGATCTACCCCACCGGGGAGCTGTTTTTT. Translating gives CASSHAVLIYPTGELFF.